The rows below give T cell receptor beta chains drawn from one sample of a study of early T cells in non-severe SARS-CoV-2 infection. A single record per CDR3 protein comes from TCRdb applying MiXCR to the 5' RACE reads. Here the sample spans 85,000 to 90,000 distinct CDR3 sequences, about an eighth being singletons. What was sequenced was whole blood. These TCRs come from an adult who was a healthcare worker with PCR-confirmed SARS-CoV-2 infection or an uninfected control (not recorded which). Both conserved end residues are part of each CDR3.

TRBJ1-2 | TRBV6-5 | 15 | CASKTSLGGHYGYTF
TRBJ2-3 | TRBV11-2 | 15 | CASSLEDRPPDTQYF
TRBJ1-2 | TRBV2 | 14 | CASSGDRGVYGYTF
TRBJ1-5 | TRBV3-1 | 13 | CASSQGGLQPQHF
TRBJ2-7 | TRBV5-4 | 15 | CASSMGVGQQYEQYF
TRBJ2-3 | TRBV7-3 | 13 | CASSLPFTDTQYF
TRBJ1-2 | TRBV15 | 15 | CATSLPGTGGNGYTF
TRBJ2-2 | TRBV6-1 | 15 | CASSGLAGAAGELFF
TRBJ1-6 | TRBV6-5 | 16 | CASMSGSRRYNSPLHF
TRBJ1-3 | TRBV5-5 | 14 | CASNRPGSGNTIYF
TRBJ2-1 | TRBV6-5 | 16 | CASSYSRPPTYNEQFF
TRBJ2-1 | TRBV20-1 | 12 | CSANDFYNEQFF
TRBJ2-7 | TRBV30 | 13 | CAWSIGSRYEQYF
TRBJ2-3 | TRBV18 | 15 | CASSPEDRGTDTQYF
TRBJ2-1 | TRBV9 | 11 | CASSGKAGEFF
TRBJ1-1 | TRBV29-1 | 14 | CSVNQGILNTEAFF
TRBJ2-7 | TRBV28 | 16 | CASIPPGTSGSYEQYF
TRBJ1-2 | TRBV21-1 | 13 | CASSNTANYGYTF
TRBJ2-3 | TRBV29-1 | 14 | CSVVIGGHTDTQYF
TRBJ2-5 | TRBV7-2 | 16 | CASSLMAGGPVETQYF
TRBJ1-5 | TRBV4-1 | 14 | CASSQPTRNQPQHF
TRBJ2-5 | TRBV7-6 | 14 | CASMTHPAPETQYF
TRBJ1-1 | TRBV11-3 | 14 | CASSLAGADTEAFF
TRBJ2-5 | TRBV7-6 | 14 | CASSSSRGQETQYF
TRBJ2-1 | TRBV29-1 | 13 | CSVREAAYNEQFF
TRBJ2-2 | TRBV11-2 | 14 | CASSLRTSSGELFF
TRBJ2-7 | TRBV9 | 16 | CASSARLAGGPDEQYF
TRBJ2-2 | TRBV2 | 15 | CASSPLRGSTGELFF
TRBJ2-1 | TRBV6-5 | 15 | CASSYSGPSYNEQFF
TRBJ2-7 | TRBV12-5 | 11 | CASIPPRGQYF
TRBJ2-7 | TRBV28 | 12 | CASSPHPYEQYF
TRBJ2-7 | TRBV30 | 13 | CAWTPISGLEQYF
TRBJ2-7 | TRBV4-1 | 14 | CASSQGRGTNEQYF
TRBJ1-1 | TRBV10-1 | 14 | CASSLDRVDTEAFF
TRBJ2-7 | TRBV28 | 11 | CASSLFDEQYF
TRBJ2-7 | TRBV7-9 | 14 | CASSGGVNRYEQYF
TRBJ2-2 | TRBV20-1 | 14 | CSASEGAHTGELFF